This T cell receptor beta chain was sequenced during a study of cytomegalovirus exposure and HLA in healthy donors. It was with 60 Vbeta and 13 Jbeta primers that the PCR ran. Per the study methods: An analysis that came later counted 80 million or so unique TCR beta chains, approximately 10 million shared. The assay was immunoSEQ multiplex PCR, and TCRdb's table has in-frame clones only and misses some. The V and J calls and clone size come from that table; D and trimming were worked out from the DNA. There are some 180,000 clones in the sample; approximately 80% occur only once, and roughly an eighth lies in the top ten. CDR1 is ENHRY and CDR2 is SYGVKD in the germline V gene. This CDR3 is built from 14 residues. The germline V and J ends were trimmed by 6 bases and 5 bases, with 17 bases remaining between them.

The source is a woman younger than 45 in good health and CMV-seropositive. This rearrangement joins TRBV10-3 to TRBJ2-7; D is perhaps TRBD1 (6 bases). The sequenced material came from PBMCs. CDR3 nucleotides: TGTGCCATCAGGGACAGTGGGGGACGGCACGAGCAGTACTTC. Translated: CAIRDSGGRHEQYF.